The text below deals with one T cell receptor (beta chain). The CDR3 extends over 14 amino acids. Germline CDR1 reads SGHTA; CDR2 reads FQGNSA. Trimming cost V 5 bases and J 6 bases, with 13 bases left between them. Sequencing was at deep level. Clones were sequenced by immunoSEQ multiplex PCR, and TCRdb holds only the in-frame ones, with some missing. In the table there are about 490,000 clones, approximately 79% of which are singletons. The sample comes from a study of shared clonotypes between healthy human individuals. The clonotype originates from a middle-aged woman in good health. Some clones in this sample may be carry-over from other donors' samples. The sequenced material came from PBMCs. The rearrangement joins TRBV7-2 to TRBJ1-4, with D unclear. The CDR3 sequence is CASSGRNNHEKLFF. The CDR3 coding sequence is TGTGCCAGCAGCGGGAGGAATAACCATGAAAAACTGTTTTTT.